This T cell receptor beta chain came from a study of vaccination and CD4 T cells after COVID-19. Specified treatment: roughly 11-day PBMC culture with coronavirus spike peptide pools or control peptides (ViraFEST assay). On this clonotype itself: The antigen is undetermined. The junction and the germline gene differ at one end; a read error may be behind it.

The Oncomine TCR Beta short-read assay sequenced DNA from cultured CD4+ T cells. TCRdb itself ran the PCR reads through MiXCR, one entry per CDR3 protein. The sample has approximately 13,000 distinct CDR3 sequences, 25% to 35% seen once; the top ten hold under 20%. The CDR3 loop spans 15 amino acids. Germline V gene lookup returns CDR1 MNHEY and CDR2 SMNVEV (reference sequence). The sample here was CD4+ T cells from blood, cultured in vitro, taken before SARS-CoV-2 vaccination. The source is a human donor who received a COVID-19 vaccine. The chain uses TRBV27 and TRBJ1-5, with 11 bases lining up with TRBD1. The CDR3 DNA sequence: TGTGCCAACAGTTTCTCCGGGACAGGGGGGCAGCCCCAGCATTTT. Its protein is CANSFSGTGGQPQHF.